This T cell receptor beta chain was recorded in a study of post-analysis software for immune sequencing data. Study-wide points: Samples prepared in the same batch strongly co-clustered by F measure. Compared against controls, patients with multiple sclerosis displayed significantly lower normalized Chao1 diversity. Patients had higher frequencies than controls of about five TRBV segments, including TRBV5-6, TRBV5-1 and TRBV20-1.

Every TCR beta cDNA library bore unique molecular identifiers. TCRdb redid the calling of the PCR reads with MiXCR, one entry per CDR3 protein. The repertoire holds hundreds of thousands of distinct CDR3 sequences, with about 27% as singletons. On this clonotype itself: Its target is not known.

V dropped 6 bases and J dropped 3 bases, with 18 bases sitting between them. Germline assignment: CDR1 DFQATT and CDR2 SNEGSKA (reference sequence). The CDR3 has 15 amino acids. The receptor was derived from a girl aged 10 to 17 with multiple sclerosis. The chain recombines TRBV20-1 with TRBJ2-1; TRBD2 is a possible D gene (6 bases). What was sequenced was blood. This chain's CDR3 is CSARNPGVYYNEQFF. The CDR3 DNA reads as TGCAGTGCCAGGAACCCGGGAGTATACTACAATGAGCAGTTCTTC.